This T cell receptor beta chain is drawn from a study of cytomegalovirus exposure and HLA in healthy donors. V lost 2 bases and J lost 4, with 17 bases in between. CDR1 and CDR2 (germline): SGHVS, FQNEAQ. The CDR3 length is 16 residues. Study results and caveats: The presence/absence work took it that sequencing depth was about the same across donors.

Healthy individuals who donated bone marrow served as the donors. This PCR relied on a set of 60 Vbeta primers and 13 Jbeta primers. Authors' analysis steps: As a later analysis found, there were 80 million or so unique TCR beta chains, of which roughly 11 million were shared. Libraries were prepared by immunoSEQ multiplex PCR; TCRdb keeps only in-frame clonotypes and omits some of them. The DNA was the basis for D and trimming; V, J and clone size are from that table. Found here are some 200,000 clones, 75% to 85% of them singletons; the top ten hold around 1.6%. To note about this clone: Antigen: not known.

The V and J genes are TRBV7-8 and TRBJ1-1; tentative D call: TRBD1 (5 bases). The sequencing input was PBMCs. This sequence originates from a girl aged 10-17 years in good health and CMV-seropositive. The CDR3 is CASSLLWGTRPTEAFF. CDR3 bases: TGTGCCAGCAGCTTACTTTGGGGCACGAGACCCACTGAAGCTTTCTTT.